These 7 T cell receptor beta chains originate from one sample sequenced in a study of T cells in Graves' hyperthyroidism and ophthalmopathy. There were TCR beta CDR3 regions amplified from RNA transcripts. TCR CDR3 regions were first amplified by RT-PCR with HTBI primers. A single record per CDR3 protein comes from TCRdb applying MiXCR to the multiplex PCR reads. The sample lists roughly 180,000 distinct CDR3 sequences, about 9.4% occurring once. The sample was blood. These receptors all stem from a woman between 18 and 29 years old with Graves' hyperthyroidism that later progressed to Graves' ophthalmopathy.

There are many counts of this clonotype. The V gene is TRBV11-2, the J gene TRBJ1-1; D may be TRBD1 (5 bases). CDR1 is SGHAT and CDR2 is FQNNGV in the germline V gene. The CDR3 length is 16 residues. The V gene lost 0 bases and the J gene lost 3 bases, with 14 bases spanning the gap. CDR3 coding DNA: TGTGCCAGCAGCTTAGATGGGGCGTTCTGGGACACTGAAGCTTTCTTT. Translation gives CASSLDGAFWDTEAFF.

This clonotype was found many times. The CDR3 loop is CASSQRPISFSDTEAFF. CDR3 DNA sequence: TGTGCCAGCAGCCAAAGGCCGATCAGCTTCTCGGACACTGAAGCTTTCTTT. This rearrangement joins TRBV7-2 to TRBJ1-1; no reliable D call. The V gene lost 5 bases and the J gene lost 3 bases, with 22 bases spanning the gap. There are 17 residues in the CDR3. Per the germline V gene, CDR1 is SGHTA and CDR2 is FQGNSA.

This clonotype was counted ten times or more. Its ends do not fully match the called genes, so a read error is possible. The V gene is TRBV28, the J gene TRBJ1-5; D unresolved. The CDR3 loop spans 14 amino acids. Germline CDR1 reads MDHEN; CDR2 reads SYDVKM. The DNA for the CDR3 is TGTGCCAGCAGTTTTTTGAATAGCGATCAGCCCCAGCATTTT. It yields the protein CASSFLNSDQPQHF.

Points on this clonotype: The CDR3 ends on some other residue instead of the conserved phenylalanine or tryptophan, so this is likely a read error. This rearrangement joins TRBV19 to TRBJ1-2; 8 bases align to TRBD1. J gave up 1 base and V 2 bases, and 6 bases lay outside the gene matches. Per germline, CDR1 LNHDA and CDR2 SQIVND (reference sequence). This CDR3 contains 16 residues. The CDR3 loop reads CASSISSGGNNYGYTS. The CDR3 DNA sequence: TGTGCCAGTAGTATATCTTCAGGGGGCAATAACTATGGCTACACCTCC.

The table lists this clonotype with many counts. The rearrangement uses TRBV7-9 and TRBJ2-7; tentative D call: TRBD1 (6 bases). This CDR3 has 12 amino acids. The ends were cut back, 1 base at V and 7 bases at J, with 8 bases in the middle. Germline V lookup: CDR1 SEHNR, CDR2 FQNEAQ (reference sequence). The CDR3 is CASSLGGGEQYF. CDR3 nucleotide sequence: TGTGCCAGCAGCTTAGGAGGGGGTGAGCAGTACTTC.

This clonotype turned up a few times. The rearrangement uses TRBV4-1 and TRBJ1-5; 7 nucleotides match TRBD1. V lost 0 bases, J lost 5 bases, and 16 bases stayed unmatched. CDR3 length: 19 amino acids. The germline V gene encodes CDR1 MGHRA and CDR2 YSYEKL. The DNA of the CDR3 is TGCGCCAGCAGCCAAGATCGAAGAGGGGGCGAGCCCACTTATCAGCCCCAGCATTTT. This sequence encodes CASSQDRRGGEPTYQPQHF.

This clonotype was found many times. The rearrangement uses TRBV25-1 and TRBJ2-2; weak D call: TRBD1 (6 bases). V was clipped by 4 bases and J by 2 bases, with 14 bases between them. Germline V CDR1 and CDR2: MGHDK, SYGVNS. CDR3 size: 16 residues. The CDR3 loop reads CASSVQTGFNTGELFF. The CDR3 DNA reads TGTGCCAGCAGTGTGCAGACAGGTTTTAACACCGGGGAGCTGTTTTTT.